Here is one T cell receptor beta chain with its context. At least ten counts were recorded for this clonotype. Its antigen remains unidentified. No base qualities exist here, and no much larger clone lies one base off it. V is shortened by 5 bases, J by 0 bases, and the region joining them spans 11 bases. From cysteine to phenylalanine, the CDR3 is 15 amino acids long. The read is trimmed to its CDR3 DNA, 45 bases read in frame from base 1. CDR1 MDHEN and CDR2 SYDVKM are derived from the germline V gene. Interpreted using the paper, the time point label stands for: patch test 2, 6 weeks after DPC sensitization. Read against the paper, the sample's treatment or condition label means: therapeutic diphenylcyclopropenone sensitization with weekly scalp DPC. At each patch-test visit, blood was drawn before the patch test was applied. To be eligible, patients had to be aged 18 to 70, diagnosed with alopecia and judged suitable for DPC therapy, while pregnant patients were excluded. Unfractionated whole blood was collected in Tempus Blood RNA tubes, and total RNA was extracted from that blood.

The method was RACE. TCRdb names NextSeq 500 as the instrument used. During library preparation, unique molecular identifiers were attached to individual cDNA molecules so that TCRs could be counted in a quantitative, reproducible way. Each blood RNA sample was used to sequence both TCR alpha and TCR beta chains. As for the original processing: A median of about 87,000 TCRs per sample was observed, with a range of 23,224 to 690,600. V, J and CDR3 annotation of the TCR reads was carried out using the Decombinator software suite. To make PS versus PT1 abundance plots, every sample was subsampled to the same number of TCRs (28,000). Expanded TCRs were defined as absent before sensitization and observed at least eight times at the 2-week time point. The public sequencing data were trimmed at Q25 with fastp and processed into clonotypes with MiXCR by TCRdb, which kept only in-frame beta chains. One record per CDR3 amino acid sequence lists the most common genes and DNA. In this record, the V and J calls reflect TCRdb's handling and not the investigators' own analysis. The table for this sample lists about 40,000 distinct CDR3 sequences; around 3% of them were counted only once. The ten largest clones take up under 8.5% of the sample.

This sample stems from a study of human T cells and chemical hapten exposure (dated by TCRdb to the early 2020s). Turning to the overall study: For sensitization, 2% DPC in acetone was applied to a roughly 2 cm by roughly 2 cm area of upper inner arm skin. Weekly therapeutic DPC doses were additionally applied to the scalp of patients throughout the roughly 23-week study period. Patch testing on the upper back used Finn chambers containing 0.01% DPC, with scoring done after 6 days according to International Contact Dermatitis Research Group standards. The mostly female patient cohort included alopecia areata with under or over 50% scalp involvement, alopecia totalis and alopecia universalis. Libraries were pooled for sequencing, and per-sample TCR yields varied mainly because of small differences in library volumes within the pool. This study followed changes in the peripheral blood TCR repertoire in vivo during primary and secondary sensitization of alopecia patients to the hapten diphenylcyclopropenone (DPC). Blood was sampled from patients pre-sensitization (week 0) and at 2, 6 and about 24 weeks after DPC sensitization. For TCR sequencing, blood came from 25 to 35 alopecia patients at anywhere from one to four time points (pre-sensitization, 2, 6 and 24 weeks). What the research found in general, with its limitations: The number of TCRs above 1 in 1000 frequency did not change with DPC sensitization; there was no evidence of global repertoire structure alterations. The number of PT1 expanded TCRs positively correlated with patch test score, significant at thresholds 8, 16 and 32 but not 4. After repeated subsampling, the strength of the expansion versus patch-test correlation and the threshold at which it became significant changed. Significantly more large CDR3 similarity clusters were formed by expanded TCRs than by pre-sensitization or healthy control sets, consistent with antigen-driven responses. Because all patients had alopecia, a presumed autoimmune disease, the immune response of the patients might differ from that of healthy individuals.

Source: whole blood, taken in connection with sensitization to the hapten diphenylcyclopropenone (DPC). The V and J segments used are TRBV28 and TRBJ1-3, and possibly TRBD1, on 6 matching bases. The receptor comes from a man aged 35 to 55 with alopecia areata. Some clones in this sample may be carry-over from other donors' samples. The CDR3 reads CASSDEQGSGNTIYF. The DNA sequence reads TGTGCCAGCAGTGATGAACAGGGCTCTGGAAACACCATATATTTT.